Included here is one T cell receptor (beta chain) sequence, with context. Its matching antigen is unknown. Healthy Caucasian individuals from Russia aged about 6 to 100 served as donors. The data were obtained in a study of blood T cells in healthy people across ages. Whole-study findings and limits: Researchers report that TCR beta diversity correlated strongly with naive T cell percentage.

The CDR3 runs to 13 residues. Trimming pared 4 bases from V and 13 bases from J, leaving 20 bases between. CDR1 is SGHKS and CDR2 is YYEKEE in the germline V gene (reference sequence). Combining a sample-barcoded 5' primer with a J-beta primer mix, a second PCR ran for about 6 to 11 cycles. CDR3-containing paired-end reads numbered at least 2.5 million in each sample. TCRdb re-called the 5' RACE reads through MiXCR, storing one row per CDR3 protein. The sample includes 1.5 million to 2 million distinct CDR3 sequences, just under 50% of them seen just once. Source material: blood. This clonotype originated in a woman aged 40 to 49 in good health. The chain couples TRBV5-5 to TRBJ2-5; possible D gene TRBD1, 6 bases. As DNA, the CDR3 is TGTGCCAGCAGCCGACAGGAAGGGTACGAGCGGTACTTC. It yields the protein CASSRQEGYERYF.